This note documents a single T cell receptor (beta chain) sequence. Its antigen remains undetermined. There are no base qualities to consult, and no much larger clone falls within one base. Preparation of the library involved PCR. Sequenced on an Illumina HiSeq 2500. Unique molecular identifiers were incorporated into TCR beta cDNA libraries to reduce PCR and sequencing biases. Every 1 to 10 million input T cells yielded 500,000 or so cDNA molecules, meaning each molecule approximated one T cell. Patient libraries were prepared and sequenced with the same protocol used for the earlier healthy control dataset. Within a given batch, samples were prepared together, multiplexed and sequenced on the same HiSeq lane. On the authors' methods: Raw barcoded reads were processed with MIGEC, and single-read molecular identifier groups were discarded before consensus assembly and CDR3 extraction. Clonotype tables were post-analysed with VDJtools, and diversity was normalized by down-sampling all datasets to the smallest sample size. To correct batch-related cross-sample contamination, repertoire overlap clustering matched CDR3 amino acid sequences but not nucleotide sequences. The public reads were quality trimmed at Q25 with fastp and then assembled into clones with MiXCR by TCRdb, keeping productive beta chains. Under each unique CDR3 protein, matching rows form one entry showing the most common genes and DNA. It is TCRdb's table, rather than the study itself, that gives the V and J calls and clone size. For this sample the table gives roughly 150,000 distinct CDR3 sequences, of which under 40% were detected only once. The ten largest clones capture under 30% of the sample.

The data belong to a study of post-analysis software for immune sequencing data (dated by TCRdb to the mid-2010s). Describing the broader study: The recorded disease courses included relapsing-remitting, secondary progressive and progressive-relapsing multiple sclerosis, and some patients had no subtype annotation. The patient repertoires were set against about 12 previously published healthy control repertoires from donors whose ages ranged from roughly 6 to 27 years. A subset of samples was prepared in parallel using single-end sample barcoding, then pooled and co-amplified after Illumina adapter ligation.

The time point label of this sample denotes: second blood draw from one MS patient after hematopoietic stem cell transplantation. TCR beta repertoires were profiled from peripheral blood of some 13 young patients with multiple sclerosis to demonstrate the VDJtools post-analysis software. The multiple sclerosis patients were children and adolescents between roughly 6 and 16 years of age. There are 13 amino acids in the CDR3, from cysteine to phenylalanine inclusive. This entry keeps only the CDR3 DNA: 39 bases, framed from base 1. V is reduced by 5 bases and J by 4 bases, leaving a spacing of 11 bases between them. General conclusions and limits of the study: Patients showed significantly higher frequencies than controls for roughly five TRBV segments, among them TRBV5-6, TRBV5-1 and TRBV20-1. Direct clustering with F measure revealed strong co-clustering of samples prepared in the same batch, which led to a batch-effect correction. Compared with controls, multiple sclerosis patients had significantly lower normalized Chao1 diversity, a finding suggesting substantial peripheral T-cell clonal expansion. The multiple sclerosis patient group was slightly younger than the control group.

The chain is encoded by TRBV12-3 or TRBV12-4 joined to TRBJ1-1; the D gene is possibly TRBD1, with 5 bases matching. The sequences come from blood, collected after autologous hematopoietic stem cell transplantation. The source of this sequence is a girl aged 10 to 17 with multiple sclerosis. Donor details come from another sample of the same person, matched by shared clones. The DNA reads TGTGCCAGCAGTCCAGACAGACGCACTGAAGCTTTCTTT. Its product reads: CASSPDRRTEAFF.